The rows below give T cell receptor beta chains drawn from one sample of a study of T cells in Graves' hyperthyroidism and ophthalmopathy. TCRdb reprocessed the multiplex PCR reads via MiXCR and lists one record per CDR3 protein. The sample carries about 680,000 distinct CDR3 sequences, approximately 40% recorded once. The source material was blood. Receptors were obtained from a woman in her thirties or forties with Graves' hyperthyroidism. Both conserved end residues are part of each CDR3. The D gene is left open where the match is weak. Clone size appears in some rows only: once, few, many, or a class for an expanded clone.

V gene	J gene	D gene	clone size	CDR3 protein	CDR3 DNA
TRBV9	TRBJ2-5	-	-	CASSGGNRVETQYF	TGTGCCAGCAGCGGGGGAAATAGGGTTGAGACCCAGTACTTC
TRBV12-3/TRBV12-4	TRBJ1-2	-	few	CASSKGTGGDYTF	TGTGCCAGCAGTAAAGGGACGGGAGGAGATTACACCTTC
TRBV14	TRBJ2-2	-	-	CASSPTLYTGELLF	TGTGCCAGCAGCCCTACACTCTACACCGGGGAGCTGCTTTTT
TRBV20-1	TRBJ2-5	-	-	CSAPLSETQYF	TGCAGTGCCCCACTCTCGGAGACCCAGTACTTC
TRBV12-3/TRBV12-4	TRBJ1-5	-	many	CASSLGWGGPQHF	TGTGCCAGCAGTTTGGGTTGGGGTGGGCCCCAGCATTTT
TRBV10-2	TRBJ1-1	TRBD1	-	CASRAGQGDTEAFF	TGCGCCAGCAGGGCGGGACAGGGAGACACTGAAGCTTTCTTT
TRBV4-1	TRBJ1-6	-	few	CASSQQEVNNSPLHF	TGCGCCAGCAGCCAACAAGAGGTCAATAATTCACCCCTCCACTTT
TRBV12-3/TRBV12-4	TRBJ1-6	-	-	CASTQGVQGVPLHF	TGTGCCAGCACCCAAGGGGTCCAGGGCGTCCCCCTCCACTTT
TRBV2	TRBJ1-2	-	many	CASSVMDTIIRGYGYTF	TGTGCCAGCAGTGTGATGGACACAATCATTAGGGGCTATGGCTACACCTTC
TRBV19	TRBJ2-7	TRBD2	few	CASSLRTGRDEQYF	TGTGCCAGTAGTTTACGGACGGGGAGGGACGAGCAGTACTTC
TRBV7-9	TRBJ2-7	TRBD1	few	CASSQSAGGLPGEQYF	TGCGCCAGCAGCCAGTCGGCAGGGGGCCTCCCGGGCGAGCAGTACTTC
TRBV5-5	TRBJ1-6	-	many	CASSWDYNSPLHF	TGTGCCAGCAGCTGGGACTATAATTCACCCCTCCACTTT
TRBV10-3	TRBJ1-2	TRBD1	-	CAITDRGNEENYGYTF	TGTGCCATCACCGACAGGGGCAATGAGGAGAACTATGGCTACACCTTC
TRBV7-2	TRBJ1-5	-	many	CASSLGGHQPQHF	TGTGCCAGCAGCTTAGGCGGGCATCAGCCCCAGCATTTT
TRBV25-1	TRBJ1-1	-	many	CASSDHLRGTEAFF	TGTGCCAGCAGTGACCACTTGAGGGGCACTGAAGCTTTCTTT
TRBV24-1	TRBJ2-2	-	many	CATMQENTGELFF	TGTGCCACCATGCAGGAAAACACCGGGGAGCTGTTTTTT
TRBV29-1	TRBJ1-5	-	-	CSSDDPGTQPQHF	TGCAGTTCCGACGACCCCGGCACCCAGCCCCAGCATTTT
TRBV5-4	TRBJ2-2	-	few	CASRLVTGELFF	TGTGCCAGCAGACTAGTCACCGGGGAGCTGTTTTTT
TRBV28	TRBJ1-5	-	-	CASSLSRGNQPQHF	TGTGCCAGCAGTTTGAGTCGGGGCAATCAGCCCCAGCATTTT
TRBV12-3/TRBV12-4	TRBJ1-2	-	-	CASSQVVGGGIYGYTF	TGTGCCAGCAGCCAAGTTGTAGGAGGAGGGATCTATGGCTACACCTTC
TRBV9	TRBJ1-4	-	few	CASSVGADYNEKLFF	TGTGCCAGCAGCGTAGGCGCGGACTATAATGAAAAACTGTTTTTT
TRBV7-9	TRBJ1-2	-	many	CASSGWTVNYGYTF	TGTGCCAGCAGCGGTTGGACAGTCAACTATGGCTACACCTTC
TRBV7-6	TRBJ1-3	-	few	CASSPTHTGQFGSPGNTIYF	TGTGCCAGCAGCCCCACTCACACAGGGCAATTTGGATCGCCTGGAAACACCATATATTTT
TRBV7-9	TRBJ2-7	TRBD1	-	CASSRSRGQGADEQYF	TGTGCCAGCAGCCGAAGTCGGGGACAGGGGGCTGACGAGCAGTACTTC
TRBV29-1	TRBJ2-7	-	many	CSVIYRGGYEQYF	TGCAGCGTTATCTACAGGGGAGGGTACGAGCAGTACTTC
TRBV19	TRBJ2-3	-	-	CASSKGDTQYF	TGTGCCAGTAGTAAGGGAGATACGCAGTATTTT
TRBV29-1	TRBJ1-1	-	many	CSVDPGGGTEAFF	TGCAGCGTGGACCCGGGGGGTGGGACTGAAGCTTTCTTT
TRBV6-2/TRBV6-3	TRBJ1-2	-	few	CASSSSPPQERYTF	TGTGCCAGCAGTTCGTCACCCCCGCAGGAACGCTACACCTTC
TRBV7-2	TRBJ2-3	TRBD2	-	CASSFTSGDGTDTQYF	TGTGCCAGCAGCTTCACTAGCGGGGATGGCACAGATACGCAGTATTTT
TRBV20-1	TRBJ1-1	TRBD1	-	CSAARDRGNTEAFF	TGCAGTGCTGCAAGGGACAGGGGGAACACTGAAGCTTTCTTT
TRBV7-2	TRBJ2-5	-	once	CASSFTGLETQYF	TGTGCCAGCAGCTTCACAGGACTAGAGACCCAGTACTTC
TRBV7-2	TRBJ2-3	TRBD2	many	CASSLGWLAGDTQYF	TGTGCCAGCAGCTTAGGGTGGCTAGCGGGAGATACGCAGTATTTT